The 22 T cell receptor beta chains in this list originate from one sample, sequenced in a study of human T cells and chemical hapten exposure. Specified time point: healthy volunteer bleed at 2 weeks. Whole blood, unfractionated, served as the material for total RNA extraction. One entry per CDR3 protein, called by TCRdb with MiXCR from the RACE reads. The table lists 130,000 or so distinct CDR3 sequences, 8.5% to 9.5% of them singletons. Sequencing input: whole blood. The receptors here all came from a male donor in good health. Some clones in this sample may be carry-over from other donors' samples.

J is TRBJ2-1 and V is TRBV6-6; perhaps D is TRBD1 or TRBD2 (5 bases each). This CDR3 has 12 amino acids. CDR1 is MNHNY, CDR2 SVGAGI, per germline (reference sequence). V was pared by 2 bases and J by 10 bases, with 9 bases between. The chain's CDR3 is CASSYGGREQFF. DNA of the CDR3: TGTGCCAGCAGTTACGGGGGACGGGAGCAGTTCTTC.

This clonotype has just a few counts. The V call is TRBV10-1, the J call TRBJ2-3; a possible D gene is TRBD2 (5 bases). Germline lookup yields CDR1 WNHNN and CDR2 SYGVQD (reference sequence). V gave up 3 bases and J gave up 3 bases, with 13 bases separating them. The CDR3 is 15 residues long. The CDR3, as DNA: TGCGCCAGCAGTGACGGGGAAGCCCAGACAGATACGCAGTATTTT. Translation gives CASSDGEAQTDTQYF.

The chain joins TRBV6-1 to TRBJ1-1; the match to TRBD1 covers 7 bases. Per germline, CDR1 MNHNS and CDR2 SASEGT. The CDR3 is 14 residues long. V was pared by 5 bases and J by 8 bases, with 11 bases of the junction left unmatched. The CDR3 reads CASSRGQTSREAFF. CDR3 nucleotide sequence: TGTGCCAGCAGTAGGGGACAGACCTCGAGGGAAGCTTTCTTT.

This clonotype was seen ten or more times. This chain joins TRBV5-4 and TRBJ2-2; tentative D call: TRBD2 (5 bases). Trimming left V 0 bases short and J 3 bases short, with 12 bases between. Germline V gene lookup returns CDR1 SGHNT and CDR2 YYREEE (reference sequence). The CDR3 is 16 amino acids. CDR3 coding DNA: TGTGCCAGCAGCTTGGTCGGGGTCTCAGACACCGGGGAGCTGTTTTTT. This gives the protein CASSLVGVSDTGELFF.

The CDR3 nucleotides are TGTGCCAGCAGCTACGTAAGTGACACTGAAGCTTTCTTT. It codes for CASSYVSDTEAFF. The chain uses TRBV7-3 and TRBJ1-1; D is ambiguous. The germline gives CDR1 SGHTA, CDR2 FQGTGA. CDR3 length: 13 amino acids. The V and J ends lost 4 bases and 3 bases respectively, with 9 bases between them.

The chain recombines TRBV12-3 or TRBV12-4 with TRBJ1-2, with 11 bases fitting TRBD1. This CDR3 comprises 16 residues. V dropped 6 bases and J dropped 4; count of bases not matched to a gene: 10. CDR3 nucleotides: TGTGCCAGCAGCCGTACAGGGGGACAGGGGGGCTATGGCTACACCTTC. Its translation is CASSRTGGQGGYGYTF.

This clonotype showed up just a few times. This CDR3 is CSALIGGADTEAFF. The CDR3 DNA reads as TGCAGTGCCCTGATAGGAGGGGCCGACACTGAAGCTTTCTTT. The rearrangement links TRBV20-1 to TRBJ1-1, with D perhaps matching TRBD1 (5 bases). The CDR3 length is 14 residues. Trimming cost V 6 bases and J 3 bases, with 17 bases left between them. Germline CDR1 is DFQATT and CDR2 is SNEGSKA (reference sequence).

This clonotype occurred once. The CDR3 DNA reads TGTGCCAGCAGTCGGGACAGCGGAAACACCATATATTTT. This translates into CASSRDSGNTIYF. The chain has TRBV7-7 and TRBJ1-3; 7 bases line up with TRBD1. V dropped 6 bases and J dropped 4; count of bases not matched to a gene: 3. CDR3 length: 13 residues. CDR1 SSHAT and CDR2 FNYEAQ come from the germline V gene (reference sequence).

This chain connects TRBV5-1 to TRBJ1-1; possible D gene TRBD1, 6 bases. Trimming left V 4 bases short and J 4 bases short, with 20 bases between. The CDR3 runs to 16 residues. The germline V gene has CDR1 SGHRS and CDR2 YFSETQ. The DNA for the CDR3 is TGCGCCAGCAGCCCGACCCCCGGGACAAGCATCACTGAAGCTTTCTTT. Amino acids: CASSPTPGTSITEAFF.

A few counts support this clonotype. The rearrangement joins TRBV6-5 to TRBJ2-2, with D unclear. The CDR3 covers 15 residues. Per the germline V gene, CDR1 is MNHEY and CDR2 is SVGAGI. V lost 1 base, J lost 1 base, and 7 bases lay in between. The CDR3 nucleotides read TGTGCCAGCAGTTACTTTCCCTGGAACACCGGGGAGCTGTTTTTT. Translated, it gives CASSYFPWNTGELFF.

There are a few counts of this clonotype. In DNA, the CDR3 is TGCAGTGCTAGGACGGAGAGCTCCTACAATGAGCAGTTCTTC. It codes for CSARTESSYNEQFF. The chain uses TRBV20-1 and TRBJ2-1; D ambiguous. Germline V gene lookup returns CDR1 DFQATT and CDR2 SNEGSKA (reference sequence). V was clipped by 3 bases and J by 0 bases, with 9 bases between them. This CDR3 is 14 amino acids long.

This clonotype appeared a few times. The J gene is TRBJ2-7, the V gene TRBV6-6; 8 bases are a match to TRBD2. Trimming took 5 bases from V and 4 from J; bases not matched to a gene: 10. This CDR3 contains 15 residues. Germline values: CDR1 MNHNY, CDR2 SVGAGI (reference sequence). CDR3 sequence (DNA): TGTGCCAGCAGTACACGGGGGGGATCTACATACGAGCAGTACTTC. This codes for CASSTRGGSTYEQYF.

The sample holds a few counts of this clonotype. The genes are TRBV12-5 and TRBJ2-7, with no clear D. Germline V gene sequence: CDR1 LGHNT, CDR2 FRNRAP. CDR3 length: 18 residues. Trimming took 1 base from V and 0 from J, leaving 19 bases between them. CDR3 sequence reads: CASGLARHRARFSYEQYF. DNA of the CDR3: TGTGCTAGTGGTTTGGCCCGCCATCGGGCGCGCTTCTCCTACGAGCAGTACTTC.

This clonotype was seen repeatedly, ten times or more. V gene TRBV12-3 or TRBV12-4 combines with J gene TRBJ2-1, with TRBD2 identical over 9 bases. Trimming cost V 3 bases and J 0 bases; bases outside gene matches: 3. The CDR3 has 16 amino acids. The CDR3 nucleotides are TGTGCCAGCAGTTTCGGCGGGGGGGCCTCCTACAATGAGCAGTTCTTC. Its protein is CASSFGGGASYNEQFF.

This clonotype was seen ten or more times. This chain links TRBV4-1 with TRBJ1-1, with TRBD1 as a possible D gene (6 bases). Trimming removed 1 base from V and 3 bases from J, with 24 bases in between. Per germline, CDR1 MGHRA and CDR2 YSYEKL. This CDR3 is 19 amino acids long. The CDR3 protein is CASSQGIMGLTRQDTEAFF. The CDR3, as DNA: TGCGCCAGCAGCCAAGGCATTATGGGATTAACGCGACAGGACACTGAAGCTTTCTTT.

The sample holds a few counts of this clonotype. The CDR3 bases are TGTGCCACCGGGACAGGGGTTGGGTACAATGAGCAGTTCTTC. Translated: CATGTGVGYNEQFF. V and J are TRBV10-3 and TRBJ2-1; 10 nucleotides align to TRBD1. This CDR3 is built from 14 residues. Germline V gene sequence: CDR1 ENHRY, CDR2 SYGVKD. V dropped 10 bases and J dropped 4; count of bases not matched to a gene: 7.

This clonotype has more than one count but fewer than ten. The rearrangement uses TRBV5-6 and TRBJ1-1; the D gene is possibly TRBD1 (5 bases). From germline, CDR1 is SGHDT and CDR2 YYEEEE. Trimming took off 2 bases at V and 1 base at J, with 9 bases between the two ends. The CDR3 sequence is 14 residues long. CDR3 region: CASSFGHRNTEAFF. In DNA, the CDR3 is TGTGCCAGCAGCTTCGGACACCGGAACACTGAAGCTTTCTTT.

This clonotype showed up many times. The rearrangement joins TRBV4-3 to TRBJ1-5; a possible D gene is TRBD1 (5 bases). V lost 1 base to trimming and J lost 4 bases, with 5 bases between them. Germline V gene lookup returns CDR1 LGHNA and CDR2 YSLEER. The CDR3 runs 13 residues. In nucleotides, the CDR3 is TGCGCCAGCAGCCAAGCAGGGAATCAGCCCCAGCATTTT. It specifies CASSQAGNQPQHF.

This clonotype was found a few times. This chain joins TRBV5-1 and TRBJ1-4; TRBD1 matches at 8 bases. Germline V gene data show CDR1 as SGHRS and CDR2 as YFSETQ. The CDR3 totals 14 residues. V was clipped by 3 bases and J by 4 bases; unmatched bases: 2. The CDR3 region is CASSSGQDNEKLFF. The CDR3 DNA reads TGCGCCAGCAGCTCGGGACAGGATAATGAAAAACTGTTTTTT. Combining the CDR3 with reference TRBV5-1 and TRBJ1-4 gives the whole variable domain KAGVTQTPRYLIKTRGQQVTLSCSPISGHRSVSWYQQTPGQGLQFLFEYFSETQRNKGNFPGRFSGRQFSNSRSEMNVSTLELGDSALYLCASSSGQDNEKLFFGSGTQLSVL.

CDR3: CASSLARGGNQPQHF. The CDR3 DNA sequence: TGTGCCAGCAGCTTAGCGAGGGGGGGGAATCAGCCCCAGCATTTT. This sequence joins TRBV7-2 and TRBJ1-5; tentatively, D is TRBD1 (6 bases). Germline assignment: CDR1 SGHTA and CDR2 FQGNSA. CDR3 length: 15 amino acids. V was cut by 0 bases and J by 4 bases, with 10 bases left in between.

The CDR3 nucleotides read TGTGCCAGCAGCGCTAGCCCGGGGGAGAAAACCATGAACACTGAAGCTTTCTTT. This sequence encodes CASSASPGEKTMNTEAFF. This chain joins TRBV7-6 and TRBJ1-1, with D possibly TRBD1 on 5 matching bases. The V and J ends lost 5 bases and 0 bases respectively, with 22 bases between them. The length of the CDR3 is 18 residues. In germline, CDR1 is SGHVS, CDR2 FNYEAQ.

Ten or more counts support this clonotype. At one boundary the junction diverges from the germline segment, which might be a read error. CDR3 coding DNA: TGTGCCAACTCAGACCCCGTCTTT. Translated, it gives CANSDPVF. The chain carries TRBV2 and TRBJ1-1, with D unclear. Germline V gene lookup returns CDR1 SNHLY and CDR2 FYNNEI. CDR3 size: 8 residues.